This T cell receptor (beta chain) was recorded in a study of Ad26.COV2.S vaccination and SARS-CoV-2 variants. As to this clone: Its specificity is not known.

Study outcomes and limitations: The TCR-based breadth and depth measures might underestimate overall T cell responses. Substantial post-vaccination breadth of spike-specific CD8+ and CD4+ T cell responses was reported.

Libraries were prepared by immunoSEQ multiplex PCR; TCRdb keeps only in-frame clonotypes and omits some of them. The repertoire holds some 350,000 clones, with roughly 94% as singletons. The J segment lost 4 bases and the V segment lost 4 bases, leaving 6 bases of the junction unmatched. The CDR3 consists of 15 residues. Germline CDR1 is SGDLS and CDR2 is YYNGEE. The clonotype comes from a human donor who had recovered from COVID-19. Sample: peripheral blood, taken after recovery from COVID-19. This chain links TRBV9 with TRBJ1-3, with TRBD1 matching 9 bases. In DNA, the CDR3 is TGTGCCAGCAGCATTCAACAGGGGGCGGGAAACACCATATATTTT. Its translation is CASSIQQGAGNTIYF. The full variable domain, in which reference TRBV9 and TRBJ1-3 provide the parts outside the CDR3, is DSGVTQTPKHLITATGQRVTLRCSPRSGDLSVYWYQQSLDQGLQFLIQYYNGEERAKGNILERFSAQQFPDLHSELNLSSLELGDSALYFCASSIQQGAGNTIYFGEGSWLTVV.